This is a list of T cell receptor beta chains from one sample in a study of shared clonotypes between healthy human individuals. Clones were read by immunoSEQ multiplex PCR, and TCRdb kept only the in-frame ones, dropping some. The table has approximately 530,000 clones, 95% to 96% seen once. Source material: naive CD4+ T cells sorted from blood. Every receptor here comes from a woman between 25 and 40 years old in good health. CDR3s leave out the opening cysteine and the closing phenylalanine or tryptophan.

v_call: TRBV27
j_call: -
cdr3_aa: ASSLFPGGYEQY

v_call: TRBV6-4
j_call: TRBJ1-5
cdr3_aa: ASSDRMTDSNQPQH

v_call: TRBV2
j_call: TRBJ1-5
cdr3_aa: ASARGQGDQPQH

v_call: TRBV28
j_call: TRBJ1-5
cdr3_aa: ATSHANQPQH

v_call: TRBV4-2
j_call: TRBJ2-1
cdr3_aa: ASSQLLGQGLHNEQF

v_call: TRBV12-5
j_call: TRBJ2-2
cdr3_aa: ASGLIQGNTGELF

v_call: TRBV2
j_call: TRBJ1-5
cdr3_aa: ASRNRDSNQPQH

v_call: TRBV18
j_call: TRBJ2-2
cdr3_aa: ASSPPIAANTGELF

v_call: TRBV28
j_call: TRBJ1-1
cdr3_aa: ASSLSAGKDTEAF

v_call: TRBV6-6
j_call: TRBJ1-1
cdr3_aa: ASRWDRENTEAF

v_call: TRBV2
j_call: TRBJ1-2
cdr3_aa: ASSLGTVDNT

v_call: TRBV9
j_call: TRBJ2-3
cdr3_aa: ASSVAGTDTQY

v_call: TRBV6-5
j_call: TRBJ1-2
cdr3_aa: ASSYLTGGDGYT

v_call: TRBV23-1
j_call: TRBJ1-1
cdr3_aa: ASSQTTDDRGNAF

v_call: TRBV28
j_call: TRBJ1-4
cdr3_aa: ASSTGGNANEKLF

v_call: TRBV18
j_call: TRBJ2-2
cdr3_aa: ASSPNGLAGSTGELF

v_call: TRBV11-2
j_call: TRBJ2-5
cdr3_aa: ASSLYYALAVQETQY

v_call: TRBV5-6
j_call: TRBJ2-3
cdr3_aa: ASSKGLAPFRDTQY

v_call: TRBV28
j_call: TRBJ1-2
cdr3_aa: ASSFPYGYT

v_call: TRBV6-6
j_call: TRBJ1-4
cdr3_aa: ASSYPGQGYEKLF

v_call: TRBV5-1
j_call: TRBJ2-3
cdr3_aa: ASSDPAGPPTDTQY

v_call: TRBV5-1
j_call: TRBJ2-4
cdr3_aa: ASSPQGKAKNIQY

v_call: TRBV7-2
j_call: TRBJ1-1
cdr3_aa: ASSLAVEAF

v_call: TRBV2
j_call: TRBJ1-1
cdr3_aa: ASSERSGMNTEAF

v_call: TRBV7-2
j_call: TRBJ2-7
cdr3_aa: ASSKQTGTAYEQY

v_call: TRBV7-2
j_call: TRBJ2-2
cdr3_aa: ASSLGPKPVNGELF